The subject of this entry is one TCR beta chain. In this sample, this clone turned up a few times. It has no known antigen specificity. Base-call qualities are not available, and no considerably larger clone is one nucleotide away. Other DNA sequences in this specimen translate into the identical CDR3. This sample was taken from a study of blood T cell repertoires in COVID-19 (dated by TCRdb to 2020 to 2021). Study-level background: Collaborator samples came from the United States, Italy and Spain and covered acute and convalescent phases of COVID-19. Samples came from the ongoing ImmuneRACE study (first 160 participants) plus 1,254 subjects from 6 global collaborators. Deeply sampled blood TCRbeta repertoires from subjects exposed to, actively infected with, or recovered from COVID-19 were included in the dataset. The repertoires were made available in a free public database intended to serve as a resource for research on the immune response to SARS-CoV-2. The material from the prospective study consisted of cDNA or gDNA derived from T cells, B-cell-depleted T cells, or PBMCs. Where available, HLA class I and class II types were obtained from metadata supplied by the sample provider rather than from assay-based typing. Nearly every sample came with metadata listing a de-identified subject ID, COVID-19 status, age in years and sex. General findings and caveats noted by the study authors: Clinical and demographic metadata were provided uncurated, with the amount varying by source and participant.

Reading from cysteine to phenylalanine, the CDR3 counts 13 amino acids. Kept here is only the CDR3 DNA, which spans 39 bases and is read in frame from base 1. Based on the germline V gene, the CDR1 and CDR2 sequences are SNHLY and FYNNEI. V sheds 4 bases and J sheds 1 base, leaving 7 bases between their ends. Whole blood was collected in K2EDTA tubes by collaborating institutions according to the institutions' own protocols. For TCRbeta analysis, collaborators shipped samples as frozen whole blood, isolated PBMCs, or DNA extracted from either of those sample types. TCRbeta CDR3 regions were amplified from genomic DNA by means of the immunoSEQ Assay, a bias-controlled multiplex PCR. In the paper's pipeline: The number of nucleated cells in each sample was estimated by amplification of reference gene primers within the assay. To quantify the absolute abundance of each unique TCRbeta CDR3 rearrangement, sequence reads were collapsed and filtered. For each sample, productive Simpson clonality was calculated as the square root of Simpson's diversity index over productive rearrangements. As stored in TCRdb, this immuneACCESS dataset retains in-frame rearrangements with V and J assigned. A fraction of the clones does not appear; measured against another copy, unresolved V genes explain less than half of the discrepancy, and the remainder lacks a known reason. That table is the source of V, J and clone size, and D and trimming were worked out from the DNA. The sample table holds 150,000 to 200,000 clones, of which about 77% were seen once. In total, the top ten clones hold more than 11% of the sample.

Sequencing used peripheral blood. The chain uses TRBV2 and TRBJ1-1; a tentative D match to TRBD1 spans 6 bases. The source of this sequence is a woman over 75 with acute or convalescent COVID-19. The DNA sequence is given as TGTGCCAGCAGTGCCAGGGGGAACACTGAAGCTTTCTTT. Its translation is CASSARGNTEAFF.